The next 28 T cell receptor beta chains were all read from a single sample in a study of T cell changes during pregnancy in multiple sclerosis. This table comes from immunoSEQ multiplex PCR, and its TCRdb copy is limited to in-frame clones, with some not included. The sample records 70,000 to 100,000 clones, around 93% being singletons. The sequences come from peripheral blood, collected in the third trimester of pregnancy. The receptors shown here come from a female donor with multiple sclerosis, enrolled in a pregnancy study.

The chain carries TRBV6-5 and TRBJ2-5; 7 positions agree with TRBD1. This CDR3 spans 15 amino acids. Germline assignment: CDR1 MNHEY and CDR2 SVGAGI. With 5 bases clipped from V and 2 bases from J, the junction kept 8 bases outside the gene matches. The CDR3 DNA follows: TGTGCCAGCAGTCCCTACGGGACAGCACAAGAGACCCAGTACTTC. This gives the protein CASSPYGTAQETQYF.

This sequence joins TRBV19 and TRBJ2-7; 7 bases are a match to TRBD1. This CDR3 is 15 amino acids long. Germline CDR1 and CDR2: LNHDA and SQIVND (reference sequence). J was trimmed by 2 bases and V by 5 bases; bases with no gene match: 9. CDR3 protein: CASSVSGGRTYEQYF. CDR3 coding DNA: TGTGCCAGTAGTGTCTCAGGGGGTAGAACCTACGAGCAGTACTTC.

The chain couples TRBV7-9 to TRBJ2-1; 7 bases match TRBD2. CDR3 length: 16 amino acids. V was pared by 5 bases and J by 8 bases, with 15 bases of the junction left unmatched. Looked up from germline, CDR1 is SEHNR and CDR2 is FQNEAQ (reference sequence). CDR3 loop: CASSPHGGGAGDEQFF. CDR3 DNA sequence: TGTGCCAGCAGCCCCCATGGGGGAGGGGCCGGGGATGAGCAGTTCTTC.

The chain combines TRBV2 with TRBJ1-5; weak D call: TRBD1 (6 bases). The CDR3 is 16 amino acids. V lost 7 bases, J lost 3 bases, and 19 bases lay in between. Germline CDR1 SNHLY, CDR2 FYNNEI. CDR3 in DNA: TGTGCCAGCAACCGGTCGGGGGGCGTGAACAATCAGCCCCAGCATTTT. It yields the protein CASNRSGGVNNQPQHF.

The rearrangement uses TRBV6-6 and TRBJ1-5; a possible D gene is TRBD1 (5 bases). The CDR3 loop spans 14 amino acids. The germline V and J ends were trimmed by 2 bases and 6 bases, with 11 bases remaining between them. CDR1 and CDR2 (germline): MNHNY, SVGAGI (reference sequence). CDR3 protein: CASSYRGQGQPQHF. CDR3 in DNA: TGTGCCAGCAGTTACAGGGGTCAAGGTCAGCCCCAGCATTTT.

The V call is TRBV5-1, the J call TRBJ2-1; TRBD1 aligns across 9 bases. V lost 4 bases and J lost 4; bases outside the gene matches: 6. Germline V gene data show CDR1 as SGHRS and CDR2 as YFSETQ. The CDR3 is made up of 15 amino acids. CDR3 amino acids: CASSLDRGLYNEQFF. CDR3 DNA sequence: TGCGCCAGCAGCCTGGACAGGGGACTTTACAATGAGCAGTTCTTC.

The chain links TRBV9 to TRBJ1-3; no firm D call. Deletions cut 0 bases from V and 2 bases from J, with 12 bases between. Germline V gene sequence: CDR1 SGDLS, CDR2 YYNGEE. This CDR3 has 16 residues. In nucleotides, the CDR3 is TGTGCCAGCAGCGTAGGAAGCCCAGGCCCTGGAAACACCATATATTTT. It specifies CASSVGSPGPGNTIYF.

This chain connects TRBV27 to TRBJ2-7; D might be TRBD2 (5 bases). V dropped 0 bases and J dropped 0 bases, with 15 bases sitting between them. The germline CDR1 and CDR2 sequences are MNHEY and SMNVEV (reference sequence). CDR3 length: 17 amino acids. CDR3: CASSLSAGAVSSYEQYF. The CDR3 nucleotides read TGTGCCAGCAGTTTATCGGCGGGCGCTGTATCCTCCTACGAGCAGTACTTC.

V is TRBV5-1 and J is TRBJ2-3; TRBD2 aligns across 15 bases. CDR1 is SGHRS, CDR2 YFSETQ, per germline. The V and J ends lost 1 base and 4 bases, in that order; junction bases with no gene match: 1. This CDR3 spans 16 amino acids. The DNA for the CDR3 is TGCGCCAGCAGCTTGAGGACTAGCGGGAGGGCAGATACGCAGTATTTT. Amino acid sequence: CASSLRTSGRADTQYF.

This rearrangement joins TRBV4-2 to TRBJ2-1; 9 bases are shared with TRBD2. Germline V gene data show CDR1 as LGHNA and CDR2 as YNFKEQ. Trimming cost V 3 bases and J 4 bases; bases outside gene matches: 10. The CDR3 spans 17 residues. CDR3 region: CASSQDLLAGTYNEQFF. CDR3 nucleotides: TGTGCCAGCAGCCAGGACCTCCTAGCGGGGACGTACAATGAGCAGTTCTTC.

The rearrangement joins TRBV19 to TRBJ1-5; 7 nucleotides match TRBD1. Germline V gene data show CDR1 as LNHDA and CDR2 as SQIVND (reference sequence). This CDR3 is built from 14 residues. After removal of 7 bases from V and 3 bases from J, the junction contained 6 bases not matched to a gene. CDR3 region: CASKGTAFNQPQHF. In DNA, the CDR3 is TGTGCCAGTAAAGGGACAGCGTTCAATCAGCCCCAGCATTTT.

The chain couples TRBV10-3 to TRBJ2-2; 7 nucleotides line up with TRBD2. Germline assignment: CDR1 ENHRY and CDR2 SYGVKD. This CDR3 has 16 amino acids. The junction had 5 bases not matched to a gene; V was cut back by 2 bases and J by 2 bases. This CDR3 is CAISEILAANTGELFF. The CDR3, as DNA: TGTGCCATCAGTGAGATTCTAGCGGCAAACACCGGGGAGCTGTTTTTT.

The chain uses TRBV29-1 and TRBJ2-7, with 8 nucleotides matching TRBD1. V trimming: 6 bases; J trimming: 1 base; junction bases outside the gene matches: 2. Germline V gives CDR1 SQVTM, CDR2 ANQGSEA. This CDR3 has 12 amino acids. The CDR3 region is CSVWDRSYEQYF. CDR3 coding DNA: TGCAGCGTCTGGGACAGGTCCTACGAGCAGTACTTC.

The chain uses TRBV30 and TRBJ2-1; TRBD1 is a possible D gene (6 bases). Germline CDR1 is GTSNPN and CDR2 is SVGIG (reference sequence). Deletions cut 0 bases from V and 7 bases from J, with 22 bases between. This CDR3 spans 17 amino acids. Written as DNA, the CDR3 is TGTGCCTGGAGTGTAAGTGGCAGGGGCTATCTGGGGAATGAGCAGTTCTTC. The encoded protein is CAWSVSGRGYLGNEQFF.

This sequence joins TRBV5-1 and TRBJ2-7; D remains unclear. Per germline, CDR1 SGHRS and CDR2 YFSETQ. The CDR3 spans 14 residues. Trimming shortened V by 0 bases and J by 6 bases, and 13 bases separated the two germline ends. The CDR3 DNA reads as TGCGCCAGCAGCTTGGGATCTTTCGGCGGCGAGCAGTACTTC. Amino acids: CASSLGSFGGEQYF.

V usage is TRBV4-2 and J usage is TRBJ1-5; D may be TRBD1 (5 bases). The CDR3 has 13 residues. V was clipped by 0 bases and J by 9 bases, with 9 bases between them. Germline values: CDR1 LGHNA, CDR2 YNFKEQ. DNA for the CDR3: TGTGCCAGCAGCCAAGACAGGGATGGGCCCCAGCATTTT. Protein product: CASSQDRDGPQHF.

The chain carries TRBV13 and TRBJ2-6, with D uncertain. The CDR3 runs to 13 residues. V lost 4 bases and J lost 3, with 4 bases in between. Germline V gene sequence: CDR1 PRHDT, CDR2 FYEKMQ (reference sequence). The CDR3 nucleotides are TGTGCCAGCAGCTCCTATGGGGCCAACGTCCTGACTTTC. Translated: CASSSYGANVLTF.

This rearrangement joins TRBV9 to TRBJ2-7; 11 nucleotides align to TRBD2. Losses at the gene ends were 2 bases for V and 6 bases for J; bases not matched to a gene: 10. This CDR3 is 16 amino acids long. CDR1 and CDR2 from the germline V gene are SGDLS and YYNGEE. The CDR3 coding sequence is TGTGCCAGCAGCGTTTTAGCGGGAGGGCCTAATGGCGAGCAGTACTTC. This translates into CASSVLAGGPNGEQYF.

This chain joins TRBV6-1 and TRBJ2-7; possible D gene TRBD2, 7 bases. This CDR3 is built from 15 residues. V was clipped by 8 bases and J by 0 bases, with 17 bases between them. Germline CDR1 and CDR2: MNHNS and SASEGT. The CDR3 DNA reads as TGTGCCAGCGGTAAACAGGGCGGGAGCTCCTACGAGCAGTACTTC. It encodes CASGKQGGSSYEQYF.

Note on this clone: A junction boundary mismatches the germline segment, possibly from a read error. This chain uses TRBV7-9 with TRBJ2-1; D is ambiguous. The CDR3 loop spans 12 amino acids. Germline CDR1 SEHNR, CDR2 FQNEAQ (reference sequence). The CDR3 here is CASSLRIAERFF. DNA of the CDR3: TGTGCCAGCAGCCTCCGTATTGCGGAGCGGTTCTTC.

The chain links TRBV30 to TRBJ1-1; perhaps TRBD1 as D (5 bases). Trimming pared 2 bases from V and 0 bases from J, leaving 16 bases between. Per the germline V gene, CDR1 is GTSNPN and CDR2 is SVGIG (reference sequence). This CDR3 spans 16 amino acids. The CDR3 loop reads CAWSRWGGPMNTEAFF. The CDR3 DNA reads TGTGCCTGGAGTCGTTGGGGGGGACCTATGAACACTGAAGCTTTCTTT.

This clone was seen a few times. This chain joins TRBV29-1 and TRBJ2-3, with 7 bases identical to TRBD2. CDR1 and CDR2 (germline): SQVTM, ANQGSEA. The V gene end was trimmed by 4 bases and the J gene end by 2 bases; junction bases not matched to a gene: 6. This CDR3 region has 14 residues. Here the CDR3 reads CSVGSLAVTDTQYF. For the CDR3, the DNA is TGCAGCGTTGGTTCGCTAGCGGTCACAGATACGCAGTATTTT.

The V gene is TRBV4-3, the J gene TRBJ2-5; D might be TRBD1 (6 bases). CDR1 and CDR2 from the germline V gene are LGHNA and YSLEER. With 4 bases removed from V and 4 bases from J, the gap between germline ends came to 10 bases. The CDR3 is 13 residues long. As DNA, the CDR3 is TGCGCCAGCAGCCTACAGGGCGGAGAGACCCAGTACTTC. This codes for CASSLQGGETQYF.

V usage is TRBV15 and J usage is TRBJ2-3; TRBD2 matches 9 bases. The J segment lost 5 bases and the V segment lost 1 base, leaving 7 bases of the junction unmatched. CDR3 size: 16 residues. Germline V CDR1 and CDR2: LNHNV, YYDKDF (reference sequence). The CDR3 here is CATSRAGGRAQDTQYF. For the CDR3, the DNA is TGTGCCACCAGCAGAGCCGGCGGGAGGGCCCAAGATACGCAGTATTTT. Full variable domain (remainder filled in from reference TRBV15 and TRBJ2-3): DAMVIQNPRYQVTQFGKPVTLSCSQTLNHNVMYWYQQKSSQAPKLLFHYYDKDFNNEADTPDNFQSRRPNTSFCFLDIRSPGLGDTAMYLCATSRAGGRAQDTQYFGPGTRLTVL.

The chain uses TRBV5-6 and TRBJ2-7; tentative D call: TRBD1 (7 bases). This CDR3 is 15 amino acids long. Per the germline V gene, CDR1 is SGHDT and CDR2 is YYEEEE. Trimming stripped 1 base from V and 6 bases from J, with 17 bases between. CDR3 DNA: TGTGCCAGCAGCTTGTTGGGAGGTTCAGGGGGCGAGCAGTACTTC. It translates to CASSLLGGSGGEQYF.

The V and J genes are TRBV28 and TRBJ2-7; 9 positions agree with TRBD2. This CDR3 comprises 14 residues. The germline gives CDR1 MDHEN, CDR2 SYDVKM. The ends lost 3 bases at V and 3 bases at J; junction bases unmatched: 3. The CDR3 region is CASSLAGGIYEQYF. In DNA, the CDR3 is TGTGCCAGCAGTTTGGCGGGAGGGATCTACGAGCAGTACTTC.

The table lists this clone with a few counts. The chain links TRBV9 to TRBJ2-3; D is unresolved. Trimming removed 4 bases from V and 0 bases from J, with 6 bases in between. CDR1 and CDR2 (germline): SGDLS, YYNGEE. CDR3 length: 13 amino acids. The CDR3 is CASSQQSTDTQYF. In DNA form, the CDR3 reads TGTGCCAGCAGCCAACAGAGCACAGATACGCAGTATTTT.

This chain uses TRBV7-9 with TRBJ1-2; D is unclear. The CDR3 sequence is 12 residues long. CDR1 and CDR2 (germline): SEHNR, FQNEAQ (reference sequence). The V and J ends lost 10 bases and 3 bases respectively, with 12 bases between them. CDR3 protein: CATVSAHYGYTF. CDR3 coding DNA: TGTGCCACAGTATCCGCCCACTATGGCTACACCTTC.